These 9 T cell receptor beta chains were all obtained from the same sample, sequenced in a study of control samples from healthy donors and cancer patients. Clones were read by immunoSEQ multiplex PCR, and TCRdb kept only the in-frame ones, dropping some. Of roughly 150,000 clones listed, more than 85% are singletons. The sample consisted of blood. The receptors come from a woman aged 25 to 39 in good health.

This chain connects TRBV13 to TRBJ2-1, with unresolved D. The V end lost 5 bases, the J end lost 4 bases, and 6 bases lay between the germline ends. Germline V CDR1 and CDR2: PRHDT, FYEKMQ (reference sequence). The CDR3 spans 12 residues. CDR3 amino acids: CASSPDYNEQFF. The CDR3 bases are TGTGCCAGCAGCCCCGATTACAATGAGCAGTTCTTC.

The chain employs TRBV7-9 and TRBJ2-7; TRBD1 matches 8 bases. Looked up from germline, CDR1 is SEHNR and CDR2 is FQNEAQ (reference sequence). This CDR3 has 16 amino acids. The ends lost 2 bases at V and 2 bases at J; junction bases unmatched: 8. For the CDR3, the DNA is TGTGCCAGCAGCTTATGGGTTGCACAGGGGGCCTACGAGCAGTACTTC. Its protein product is CASSLWVAQGAYEQYF.

The J gene is TRBJ1-2, the V gene TRBV24-1, with D hard to call. CDR1 and CDR2 from the germline V gene are KGHDR and SFDVKD. Deletions cut 0 bases from V and 6 bases from J, with 4 bases between. The length of the CDR3 is 12 residues. The CDR3 DNA is TGTGCCACCAGTGATTTGAACCATGGCTACACCTTC. Protein sequence: CATSDLNHGYTF.

The chain has TRBV11-3 and TRBJ2-1; 7 nucleotides line up with TRBD1. J gave up 7 bases and V 2 bases, and 14 bases lay outside the gene matches. The CDR3 is made up of 17 amino acids. The V gene's germline CDR1 is SGHNT and CDR2 YENEEA. The CDR3 DNA follows: TGTGCCAGCAGCTTAAATAGGGGGACAGTTCATGGAAATGAGCAGTTCTTC. It translates to CASSLNRGTVHGNEQFF. Together with reference TRBV11-3 and TRBJ2-1, the CDR3 gives the full variable domain: EAGVVQSPRYKIIEKKQPVAFWCNPISGHNTLYWYLQNLGQGPELLIRYENEEAVDDSQLPKDRFSAERLKGVDSTLKIQPAELGDSAVYLCASSLNRGTVHGNEQFFGPGTRLTVL.

The V and J genes are TRBV10-3 and TRBJ2-2, with D perhaps assigned TRBD1 or TRBD2 (5 bases each). Between the trimmed V and J ends, which lost 3 bases and 6 bases, there was a span of 14 bases. The CDR3 contains 15 residues. Germline V CDR1 and CDR2: ENHRY, SYGVKD. The CDR3 DNA reads as TGTGCCATCAGTGACGTGGCCCAGGGAGCCGGGGAGCTGTTTTTT. It translates to CAISDVAQGAGELFF.

This clone appeared once. The chain is built from TRBV7-2 and TRBJ1-2, with 8 bases identical to TRBD1. The CDR3 runs 15 residues. The ends lost 1 base at V and 3 bases at J; junction bases unmatched: 4. CDR1 and CDR2 (germline): SGHTA, FQGNSA. CDR3 sequence: CASSLVPTGDYGYTF. The CDR3 nucleotides are TGTGCCAGCAGCTTAGTACCGACAGGGGACTATGGCTACACCTTC.

This CDR3 is CASSRSPTYNEQFF. CDR3 in DNA: TGTGCCAGTAGTAGGAGCCCTACCTACAATGAGCAGTTCTTC. This chain joins TRBV19 and TRBJ2-1; D gene ambiguous. CDR1 and CDR2 (germline): LNHDA, SQIVND (reference sequence). Deletions cut 4 bases from V and 2 bases from J, with 9 bases between. This CDR3 is 14 amino acids long.

V usage is TRBV30 and J usage is TRBJ2-1; no clear D gene. Germline V gene data show CDR1 as GTSNPN and CDR2 as SVGIG (reference sequence). V was pared by 1 base and J by 5 bases, with 15 bases between. The CDR3 has 15 amino acids. CDR3 in DNA: TGTGCCTGGAGTGCGATTCAGCGATCCAACAATGAGCAGTTCTTC. It yields the protein CAWSAIQRSNNEQFF.

The rearrangement links TRBV11-2 to TRBJ2-2, with D possibly being TRBD1 (5 bases). Germline lookup yields CDR1 SGHAT and CDR2 FQNNGV. This CDR3 has 14 amino acids. The V gene lost 6 bases and the J gene lost 4 bases, with 12 bases spanning the gap. CDR3 protein: CASSSDRITGELFF. The CDR3 DNA follows: TGTGCCAGCAGTTCCGACAGAATCACCGGGGAGCTGTTTTTT.